This is a list of T cell receptor beta chains from one sample in a study of patients and donors after allogeneic stem cell transplantation. TCRdb reanalysed the RT-PCR reads using MiXCR and keeps one entry per CDR3 protein. The table lists approximately 170,000 distinct CDR3 sequences, 24% of them singletons. The specimen sequenced was blood, either unsorted or a sorted T cell fraction (not recorded which). The receptor source for this set is a human donor who was either an allogeneic HSCT recipient or a stem cell or donor lymphocyte infusion donor (not recorded which). It is not recorded whose cells these are; they may come from a transplant donor. Each CDR3 is given with its conserved first and last residue. Fields, in order: V gene, J gene, D gene, clone size, CDR3 protein, CDR3 DNA. The D gene is left open where the match is weak. For some rows the clone size is stated as once, few or many, or as a class when expanded; others skip it.

v_call: TRBV6-5; j_call: TRBJ1-1; d_call: NA; clone_size: NA; cdr3_aa: CASSYSRSNTEAFF; cdr3_nt: TGTGCCAGCAGTTACTCCAGGTCGAACACTGAAGCTTTCTTT
v_call: TRBV5-1; j_call: TRBJ2-5; d_call: NA; clone_size: NA; cdr3_aa: CASSPWQETQYF; cdr3_nt: TGCGCCAGCAGCCCCTGGCAAGAGACCCAGTACTTC
v_call: TRBV7-7; j_call: TRBJ2-1; d_call: TRBD1; clone_size: few; cdr3_aa: CASSSDRGDEQFF; cdr3_nt: TGTGCTAGCAGCTCAGACAGGGGTGATGAGCAGTTCTTC
v_call: TRBV12-3/TRBV12-4; j_call: TRBJ1-1; d_call: NA; clone_size: few; cdr3_aa: CASSFQQASTEAFF; cdr3_nt: TGTGCCAGCAGTTTCCAGCAGGCTAGCACTGAAGCTTTCTTT
v_call: TRBV5-1; j_call: TRBJ2-5; d_call: NA; clone_size: once; cdr3_aa: CASSPYGLETQYF; cdr3_nt: TGCGCCAGCAGCCCCTATGGGCTGGAGACCCAGTACTTC
v_call: TRBV5-1; j_call: TRBJ1-1; d_call: TRBD1; clone_size: NA; cdr3_aa: CASSLVGTGVAEAFF; cdr3_nt: TGCGCCAGCAGCTTGGTGGGGACAGGGGTGGCTGAAGCTTTCTTT
v_call: TRBV24-1; j_call: TRBJ1-2; d_call: NA; clone_size: NA; cdr3_aa: CATSGGYDRTNNYGYTF; cdr3_nt: TGTGCCACCAGTGGAGGGTATGACAGGACGAATAACTATGGCTACACCTTC
v_call: TRBV6-5; j_call: TRBJ1-2; d_call: TRBD1; clone_size: NA; cdr3_aa: CASSFKGTGVYGYTF; cdr3_nt: TGTGCCAGCAGTTTCAAAGGGACAGGGGTGTATGGCTACACCTTC
v_call: TRBV5-5; j_call: TRBJ1-1; d_call: TRBD1; clone_size: NA; cdr3_aa: CASSSYDREPTTEAFF; cdr3_nt: TGTGCCAGCAGCTCATACGACAGGGAGCCGACCACTGAAGCTTTCTTT
v_call: TRBV20-1; j_call: TRBJ1-5; d_call: NA; clone_size: few; cdr3_aa: CSARVGILGNQPQHF; cdr3_nt: TGCAGTGCTAGAGTCGGGATCCTCGGCAATCAGCCCCAGCATTTT
v_call: TRBV4-1; j_call: TRBJ2-5; d_call: NA; clone_size: NA; cdr3_aa: CASSQPLLGRETQYF; cdr3_nt: TGCGCCAGCAGCCAACCCCTACTAGGTCGGGAGACCCAGTACTTC